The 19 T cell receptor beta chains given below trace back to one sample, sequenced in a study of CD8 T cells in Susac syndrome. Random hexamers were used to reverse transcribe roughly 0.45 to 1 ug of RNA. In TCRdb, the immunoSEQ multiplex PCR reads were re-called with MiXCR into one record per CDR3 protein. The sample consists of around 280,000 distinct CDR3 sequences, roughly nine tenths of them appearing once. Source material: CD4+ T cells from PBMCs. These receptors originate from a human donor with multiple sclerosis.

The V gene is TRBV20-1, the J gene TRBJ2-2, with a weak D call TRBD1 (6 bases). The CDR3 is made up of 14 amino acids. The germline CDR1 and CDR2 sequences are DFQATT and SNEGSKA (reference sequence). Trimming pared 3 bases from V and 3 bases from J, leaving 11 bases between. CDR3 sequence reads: CSASWGQDTGELFF. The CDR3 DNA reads TGCAGTGCTAGCTGGGGGCAGGACACCGGGGAGCTGTTTTTT.

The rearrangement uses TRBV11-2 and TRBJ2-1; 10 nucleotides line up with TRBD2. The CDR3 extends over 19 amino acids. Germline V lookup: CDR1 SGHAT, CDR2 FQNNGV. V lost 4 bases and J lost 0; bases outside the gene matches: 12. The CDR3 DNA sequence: TGTGCCAGCAGCTCACCAGCGGGGGGGCCTGTGAGCTCCTACAATGAGCAGTTCTTC. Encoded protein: CASSSPAGGPVSSYNEQFF.

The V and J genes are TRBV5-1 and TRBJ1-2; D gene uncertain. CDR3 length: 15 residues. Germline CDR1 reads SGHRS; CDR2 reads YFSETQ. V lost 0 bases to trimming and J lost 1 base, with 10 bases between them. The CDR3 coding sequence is TGCGCCAGCAGCTTGGGTACCTTCCTTAACTATGGCTACACCTTC. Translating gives CASSLGTFLNYGYTF. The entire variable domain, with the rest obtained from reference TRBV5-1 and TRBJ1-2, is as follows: KAGVTQTPRYLIKTRGQQVTLSCSPISGHRSVSWYQQTPGQGLQFLFEYFSETQRNKGNFPGRFSGRQFSNSRSEMNVSTLELGDSALYLCASSLGTFLNYGYTFGSGTRLTVV.

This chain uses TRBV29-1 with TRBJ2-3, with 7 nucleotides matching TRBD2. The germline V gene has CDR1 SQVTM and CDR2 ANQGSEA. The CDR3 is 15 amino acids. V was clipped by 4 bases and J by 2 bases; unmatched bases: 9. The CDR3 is CSVVGVLAVTDTQYF. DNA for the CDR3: TGCAGCGTTGTTGGGGTTCTAGCGGTCACAGATACGCAGTATTTT.

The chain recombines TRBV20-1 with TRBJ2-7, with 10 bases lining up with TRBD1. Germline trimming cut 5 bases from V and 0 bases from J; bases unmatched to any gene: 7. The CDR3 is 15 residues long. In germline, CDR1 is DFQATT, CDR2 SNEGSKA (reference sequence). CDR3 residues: CSAQPGTGDSYEQYF. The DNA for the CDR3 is TGCAGTGCTCAGCCCGGGACAGGGGACTCCTACGAGCAGTACTTC.

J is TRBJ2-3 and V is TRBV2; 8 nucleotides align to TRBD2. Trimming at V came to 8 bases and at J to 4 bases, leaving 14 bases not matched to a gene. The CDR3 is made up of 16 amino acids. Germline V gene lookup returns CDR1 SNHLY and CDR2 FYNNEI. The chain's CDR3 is CASQQRGIISADTQYF. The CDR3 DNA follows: TGTGCCAGCCAGCAGCGGGGGATAATCTCGGCAGATACGCAGTATTTT.

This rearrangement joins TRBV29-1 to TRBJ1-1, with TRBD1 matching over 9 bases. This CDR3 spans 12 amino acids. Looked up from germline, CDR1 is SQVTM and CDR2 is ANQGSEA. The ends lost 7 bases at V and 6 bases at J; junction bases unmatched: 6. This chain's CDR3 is CSGGQGVPEAFF. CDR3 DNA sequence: TGCAGCGGGGGACAGGGAGTCCCTGAAGCTTTCTTT. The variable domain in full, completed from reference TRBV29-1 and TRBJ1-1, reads SAVISQKPSRDICQRGTSLTIQCQVDSQVTMMFWYRQQPGQSLTLIATANQGSEATYESGFVIDKFPISRPNLTFSTLTVSNMSPEDSSIYLCSGGQGVPEAFFGQGTRLTVV.

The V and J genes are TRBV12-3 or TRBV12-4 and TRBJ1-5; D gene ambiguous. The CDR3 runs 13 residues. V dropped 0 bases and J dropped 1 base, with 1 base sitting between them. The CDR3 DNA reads TGTGCCAGCAGTTTAGCCAGCAATCAGCCCCAGCATTTT. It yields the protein CASSLASNQPQHF.

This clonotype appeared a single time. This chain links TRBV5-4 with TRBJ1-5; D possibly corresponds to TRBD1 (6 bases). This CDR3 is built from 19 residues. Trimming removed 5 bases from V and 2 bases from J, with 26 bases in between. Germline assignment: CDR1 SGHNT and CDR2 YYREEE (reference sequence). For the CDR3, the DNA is TGTGCCAGCAGTCATCCCGGGGGCCCCTATTCGCTATGCAATCAGCCCCAGCATTTT. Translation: CASSHPGGPYSLCNQPQHF.

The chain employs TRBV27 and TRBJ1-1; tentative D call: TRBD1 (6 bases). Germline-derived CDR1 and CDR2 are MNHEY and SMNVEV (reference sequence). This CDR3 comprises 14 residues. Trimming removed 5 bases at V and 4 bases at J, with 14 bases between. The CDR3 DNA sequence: TGTGCCAGCAGTAGATTGGTGGGGGCCACTGAAGCTTTCTTT. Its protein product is CASSRLVGATEAFF.

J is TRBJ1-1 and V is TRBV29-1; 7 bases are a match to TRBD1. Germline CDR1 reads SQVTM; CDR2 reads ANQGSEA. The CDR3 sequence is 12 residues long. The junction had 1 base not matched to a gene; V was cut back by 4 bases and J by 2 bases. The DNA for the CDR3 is TGCAGCGTTGGACAGGGTAACACTGAAGCTTTCTTT. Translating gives CSVGQGNTEAFF.

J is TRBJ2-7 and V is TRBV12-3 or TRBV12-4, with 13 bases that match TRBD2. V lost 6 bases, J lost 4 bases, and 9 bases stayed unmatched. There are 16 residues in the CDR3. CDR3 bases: TGTGCCAGCAGCCCTCTTCGGACTAGCGGGAGTTACGAGCAGTACTTC. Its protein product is CASSPLRTSGSYEQYF.

Here the CDR3 DNA reads TGTGCCAGCTCCAAGGGGAGGCCCTCCTACAATGAGCAGTTCTTC. It translates to CASSKGRPSYNEQFF. The chain has TRBV12-3 or TRBV12-4 and TRBJ2-1, with D possibly TRBD2 on 6 matching bases. Trimming removed 8 bases at V and 0 bases at J, with 14 bases between. This CDR3 comprises 15 residues.

The CDR3 nucleotides read TGCAGTGGCGCACCGGGGGGCAGGGTTTCTGAAGCTTTCTTT. Encoded protein: CSGAPGGRVSEAFF. J is TRBJ1-1 and V is TRBV20-1, with D possibly matching TRBD1 (6 bases). Deletions cut 7 bases from V and 6 bases from J, with 21 bases between. CDR1 is DFQATT, CDR2 SNEGSKA, per germline (reference sequence). The CDR3 spans 14 residues.

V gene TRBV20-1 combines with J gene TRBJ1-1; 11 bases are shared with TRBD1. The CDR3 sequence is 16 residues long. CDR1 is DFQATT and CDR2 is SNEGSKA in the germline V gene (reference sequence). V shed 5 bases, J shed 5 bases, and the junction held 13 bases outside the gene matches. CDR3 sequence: CSALRPPGQGGTEAFF. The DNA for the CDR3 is TGCAGTGCTCTAAGACCCCCGGGACAGGGGGGGACTGAAGCTTTCTTT.

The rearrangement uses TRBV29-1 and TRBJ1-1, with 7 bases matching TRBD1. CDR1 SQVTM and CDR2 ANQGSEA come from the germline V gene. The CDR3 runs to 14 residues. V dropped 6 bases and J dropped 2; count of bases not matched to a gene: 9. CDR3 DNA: TGCAGCGTCCCCAACAGGGGATTAAACACTGAAGCTTTCTTT. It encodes CSVPNRGLNTEAFF.

The DNA of the CDR3 is TGTGCCAGCAAGCGACAGGGTCCAGATACGCAGTATTTT. It translates to CASKRQGPDTQYF. J is TRBJ2-3 and V is TRBV7-2; TRBD1 matches at 7 bases. With 7 bases clipped from V and 4 bases from J, the junction kept 5 bases outside the gene matches. The CDR3 length is 13 residues. Germline V CDR1 and CDR2: SGHTA, FQGNSA.

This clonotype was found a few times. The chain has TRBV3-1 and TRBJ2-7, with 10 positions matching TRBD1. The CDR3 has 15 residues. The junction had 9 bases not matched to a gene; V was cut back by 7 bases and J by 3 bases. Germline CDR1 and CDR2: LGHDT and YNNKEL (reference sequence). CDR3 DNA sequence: TGTGCCAGCACCAAGGAGACAGGGGGCAGCTACGAGCAGTACTTC. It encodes CASTKETGGSYEQYF.

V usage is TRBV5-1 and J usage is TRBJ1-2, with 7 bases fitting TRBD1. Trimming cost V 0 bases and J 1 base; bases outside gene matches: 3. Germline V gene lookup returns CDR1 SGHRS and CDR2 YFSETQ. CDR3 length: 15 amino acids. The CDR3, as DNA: TGCGCCAGCAGCTTGGACAGGGGAGATAACTATGGCTACACCTTC. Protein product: CASSLDRGDNYGYTF.